This is a list of T cell receptor beta chains from one sample in a study of blood T cell repertoires in COVID-19. Clones were read by immunoSEQ multiplex PCR, and TCRdb kept only the in-frame ones, dropping some. The sample contains 130,000 or so clones, approximately 80% of which appear only once. Sequenced material: peripheral blood. These receptors all come from a woman in her sixties or seventies with acute or convalescent COVID-19. CDR3s include the opening cysteine and the closing phenylalanine or tryptophan. Fields, in order: clone size, D gene, CDR3 length, V gene, J gene, CDR3 protein, CDR3 DNA. The D gene is left open where the match is weak. The listing skips clone size in some rows; elsewhere it reads once, few, many or a size class.

>few|.|13|TRBV24-1|TRBJ1-2
CATSDGGDYGYTF
TGTGCCACCAGTGATGGAGGGGACTATGGCTACACCTTC
>.|TRBD1|14|TRBV5-5|TRBJ2-2
CASRWDRGVGELFF
TGTGCCAGCAGGTGGGACAGGGGAGTCGGGGAGCTGTTTTTT
>.|.|18|TRBV6-1|TRBJ1-5
CASSESLGGPYSNQPQHF
TGTGCCAGCAGTGAAAGTCTTGGAGGGCCTTATAGCAATCAGCCCCAGCATTTT
>few|.|13|TRBV11-3|TRBJ1-6
CASSLEANSPLHF
TGTGCCAGCAGCTTAGAGGCTAATTCACCCCTCCACTTT
>.|TRBD2|16|TRBV5-1|TRBJ2-1
CASSLMTSGGYNEQFF
TGCGCCAGCAGCTTGATGACTAGCGGGGGTTACAATGAGCAGTTCTTC
>once|.|14|TRBV5-1|TRBJ2-3
CASSFAAGGDTQYF
TGCGCCAGCAGCTTTGCCGCGGGCGGAGATACGCAGTATTTT
>.|.|13|TRBV28|TRBJ1-5
CASRVQGNQPQHF
TGTGCCAGCAGAGTACAGGGAAATCAGCCCCAGCATTTT
>.|TRBD1|14|TRBV18|TRBJ1-2
CASSPRGPVYGYTF
TGTGCCAGCTCTCCCAGGGGGCCCGTCTATGGCTACACCTTC
>.|TRBD1|19|TRBV19|TRBJ1-6
CASSIGRTGGGSYNSPLHF
TGTGCCAGTAGTATTGGCCGAACAGGGGGCGGCTCCTATAATTCACCCCTCCACTTT
>once|TRBD1|12|TRBV29-1|TRBJ1-1
CSVRQGNTEAFF
TGCAGCGTTAGACAGGGCAACACTGAAGCTTTCTTT
>few|.|12|TRBV30|TRBJ1-1
CAWGLLGTEAFF
TGTGCCTGGGGGCTTCTTGGGACTGAAGCTTTCTTT
>.|.|15|TRBV18|TRBJ1-5
CASSPATGRNQPQHF
TGTGCCAGCTCCCCTGCTACAGGGCGCAATCAGCCCCAGCATTTT
>.|TRBD2|13|TRBV7-6|TRBJ2-7
CASSLESGGEQYF
TGTGCCAGCAGCTTAGAATCGGGGGGTGAGCAGTACTTC
>few|TRBD1|15|TRBV19|TRBJ1-3
CASSAGTATGNTIYF
TGTGCCAGTAGCGCCGGGACAGCAACTGGAAACACCATATATTTT
>.|.|14|TRBV6-5|TRBJ1-1
CASSYGGGDTEAFF
TGTGCCAGCAGTTATGGGGGGGGAGACACTGAAGCTTTCTTT
>once|.|16|TRBV5-1|TRBJ1-3
CASSLHPGSPGNTIYF
TGCGCCAGCAGCCTGCATCCGGGGTCCCCTGGAAACACCATATATTTT
>.|.|17|TRBV5-5|TRBJ1-3
CASSLEWGVNSGNTIYF
TGTGCCAGCAGCTTGGAATGGGGCGTTAACTCTGGAAACACCATATATTTT
>.|TRBD1|14|TRBV14|TRBJ2-1
CASSLRTGGNEQFF
TGTGCCAGCAGCCTTAGGACAGGGGGCAATGAGCAGTTCTTC
>.|TRBD1|14|TRBV6-1|TRBJ1-1
CASSEGTGLAEAFF
TGTGCCAGCAGTGAGGGGACAGGGCTAGCTGAAGCTTTCTTT
>once|TRBD2|13|TRBV27|TRBJ2-5
CASSLSSSGVLYF
TGTGCCAGCAGTTTATCGTCCAGCGGGGTCCTGTACTTC
>.|TRBD1|16|TRBV11-3|TRBJ2-3
CASSPYTGASTDTQYF
TGTGCCAGCAGCCCTTATACAGGGGCTAGCACAGATACGCAGTATTTT
>.|TRBD2|19|TRBV18|TRBJ2-1
CASSPQRLAGGKTYNEQFF
TGTGCCAGCTCACCACAGCGACTAGCGGGGGGCAAGACCTACAATGAGCAGTTCTTC
>.|.|15|TRBV7-6|TRBJ1-6
CASSPTGVGDSPLHF
TGTGCCAGCAGCCCGACAGGAGTAGGTGACTCACCCCTCCACTTT
>few|TRBD1|14|TRBV19|TRBJ1-2
CASSIMGQNYGYTF
TGTGCCAGTAGTATAATGGGACAGAACTATGGCTACACCTTC
>.|.|12|TRBV7-9|TRBJ2-1
CASSLGSNEQFF
TGTGCCAGCAGCTTAGGGAGTAATGAGCAGTTCTTC
>once|.|14|TRBV24-1|TRBJ2-2
CATSLLQGAGELFF
TGTGCCACCAGTTTGTTACAGGGCGCCGGGGAGCTGTTTTTT
>.|.|15|TRBV24-1|TRBJ2-2
CATSELQGNTGELFF
TGTGCCACCAGTGAACTACAGGGAAACACCGGGGAGCTGTTTTTT
>.|.|14|TRBV2|TRBJ1-6
CASSDGDRNSPLHF
TGTGCCAGCAGTGACGGGGATAGGAATTCACCCCTCCACTTT
>once|.|13|TRBV6-6|TRBJ2-7
CASSYRQDHEQYF
TGTGCCAGCAGTTACCGACAGGACCACGAGCAGTACTTC
>.|.|14|TRBV10-2|TRBJ2-1
CASSEMTHYNEQFF
TGCGCCAGCAGTGAGATGACACACTACAATGAGCAGTTCTTC
>.|TRBD1|17|TRBV5-3|TRBJ1-2
CARSPRDRAAYNYGYTF
TGTGCCAGAAGCCCCCGGGACAGGGCCGCATATAACTATGGCTACACCTTC
>.|.|14|TRBV3-1/TRBV3-2|TRBJ2-7
CASSQGPLSYEQYF
TGTGCCAGCAGCCAAGGTCCCCTTTCCTACGAGCAGTACTTC
>.|TRBD1|13|TRBV5-1|TRBJ1-1
CASRTGVGAEAFF
TGCGCCAGCAGAACAGGGGTAGGGGCTGAAGCTTTCTTT
>few|TRBD2|15|TRBV7-7|TRBJ2-5
CASSPAGGGQETQYF
TGTGCCAGCAGCCCCGCGGGGGGGGGCCAAGAGACCCAGTACTTC
>once|TRBD1|15|TRBV18|TRBJ1-6
CASSGQGAYNSPLHF
TGTGCCAGCTCAGGCCAGGGGGCGTACAATTCACCCCTCCACTTT
>.|.|13|TRBV3-1/TRBV3-2|TRBJ1-5
CASSSGGNQPQHF
TGTGCCAGCAGCTCCGGGGGCAATCAGCCCCAGCATTTT
>.|.|14|TRBV5-1|TRBJ2-1
CASTLLAGSWEQFF
TGCGCCAGCACTCTACTAGCTGGTTCTTGGGAGCAGTTCTTC
>.|.|13|TRBV12-3/TRBV12-4|TRBJ1-4
CASSSTADEKLFF
TGTGCCAGCAGTTCGACAGCAGATGAAAAACTGTTTTTT
>.|TRBD2|16|TRBV10-1|TRBJ2-7
CASSESGGALGGEQYF
TGCGCCAGCAGTGAGTCGGGAGGGGCGCTGGGAGGCGAGCAGTACTTC
>.|.|14|TRBV9|TRBJ1-4
CASSVAQGGEKLFF
TGTGCCAGCAGCGTAGCACAGGGCGGCGAAAAACTGTTTTTT
>.|TRBD1|15|TRBV18|TRBJ2-1
CASSFSGTGANEQFF
TGTGCCAGCTCATTTTCCGGGACAGGGGCCAATGAGCAGTTCTTC
>few|TRBD1|15|TRBV19|TRBJ1-5
CASRDNRGNNQPQHF
TGTGCCAGTAGGGACAACAGGGGTAACAATCAGCCCCAGCATTTT
>.|TRBD1|16|TRBV5-1|TRBJ1-4
CASSKQLGTANEKLFF
TGCGCCAGCAGCAAACAATTAGGGACAGCTAATGAAAAACTGTTTTTT
>.|TRBD1|15|TRBV9|TRBJ1-3
CASSAQGQGVNTIYF
TGTGCCAGCAGCGCACAGGGACAGGGTGTAAACACCATATATTTT
>.|.|14|TRBV19|TRBJ2-5
CASSVWRSEETQYF
TGTGCCAGTAGTGTTTGGAGGTCGGAAGAGACCCAGTACTTC
>.|TRBD1|15|TRBV28|TRBJ1-1
CASSLFLTGSTEAFF
TGTGCCAGCAGTTTATTCCTGACAGGGAGCACTGAAGCTTTCTTT
>.|TRBD1|13|TRBV2|TRBJ1-3
CASSGQGRNTIYF
TGTGCCAGCAGTGGACAGGGTAGAAACACCATATATTTT
>.|TRBD1|15|TRBV7-9|TRBJ2-5
CASSILRDRGETQYF
TGTGCCAGCAGCATTCTCCGGGACAGGGGAGAGACCCAGTACTTC
>.|TRBD1|14|TRBV3-1/TRBV3-2|TRBJ2-5
CASSQGSRGETQYF
TGTGCCAGCAGCCAAGGTAGCAGGGGGGAGACCCAGTACTTC
>.|.|14|TRBV18|TRBJ2-5
CASSPPVAKETQYF
TGTGCCAGCTCACCACCGGTCGCGAAAGAGACCCAGTACTTC
>.|TRBD1|17|TRBV7-8|TRBJ1-6
CASSFPRTGGTNSPLHF
TGTGCCAGCAGCTTTCCCCGGACAGGGGGGACTAATTCACCCCTCCACTTT
>.|TRBD1|14|TRBV18|TRBJ1-2
CASSRDRSNYGYTF
TGTGCCAGCTCGCGGGACAGATCTAACTATGGCTACACCTTC
>.|TRBD1|17|TRBV19|TRBJ1-6
CASTGTGGAGWNSPLHF
TGTGCCAGTACGGGGACAGGGGGCGCTGGGTGGAATTCACCCCTCCACTTT